These 17 T cell receptor beta chains originate from one sample sequenced in a study of cytomegalovirus exposure and HLA in healthy donors. 60 Vbeta and 13 Jbeta primers were used in PCR. TCRdb's table, derived via immunoSEQ multiplex PCR, lists solely in-frame clones and lacks some. This sample contains 95,000 to 150,000 clones. Sequencing input: PBMCs. These receptor sequences come from a man aged 35-49 years in good health and CMV-seronegative.

The chain joins TRBV6-5 to TRBJ1-1, with a weak D call TRBD1 (6 bases). The V and J ends lost 6 bases and 3 bases respectively, with 11 bases between them. Germline CDR1 is MNHEY and CDR2 is SVGAGI. The length of the CDR3 is 13 residues. CDR3 nucleotides: TGTGCCAGCAGAGGTAGGGGGTACACTGAAGCTTTCTTT. Translating it yields CASRGRGYTEAFF.

The rearrangement joins TRBV7-9 to TRBJ2-2; no reliable D call. Trimming stripped 3 bases from V and 4 bases from J, with 9 bases between. The CDR3 contains 14 residues. In germline, CDR1 is SEHNR, CDR2 FQNEAQ (reference sequence). The CDR3 spells CASSFYRPTGELFF. DNA of the CDR3: TGTGCCAGCAGCTTCTATCGTCCCACCGGGGAGCTGTTTTTT. Variable domain in full (rest from reference TRBV7-9 and TRBJ2-2): DTGVSQNPRHKITKRGQNVTFRCDPISEHNRLYWYRQTLGQGPEFLTYFQNEAQLEKSRLLSDRFSAERPKGSFSTLEIQRTEQGDSAMYLCASSFYRPTGELFFGEGSRLTVL.

This chain joins TRBV10-2 and TRBJ2-1; D possibly corresponds to TRBD2 (5 bases). The germline V gene encodes CDR1 WSHSY and CDR2 SAAADI. Trimming stripped 4 bases from V and 0 bases from J, with 16 bases between. The CDR3 spans 17 residues. CDR3 nucleotides: TGCGCCAGCAGTGTGGACCCAGAGGGCCCCTCCTACAATGAGCAGTTCTTC. It codes for CASSVDPEGPSYNEQFF.

This chain links TRBV5-6 with TRBJ2-7; 8 nucleotides line up with TRBD2. The CDR3 runs to 17 residues. The trim removed 1 base at V and 4 bases at J, leaving 13 bases unmatched. The germline V gene has CDR1 SGHDT and CDR2 YYEEEE. CDR3 residues: CASSLTSGRIYHYEQYF. The CDR3 coding sequence is TGTGCCAGCAGCTTGACTAGCGGACGTATATACCATTACGAGCAGTACTTC. Looking up the rest from reference TRBV5-6 and TRBJ2-7 gives the full variable domain: DAGVTQSPTHLIKTRGQQVTLRCSPKSGHDTVSWYQQALGQGPQFIFQYYEEEERQRGNFPDRFSGHQFPNYSSELNVNALLLGDSALYLCASSLTSGRIYHYEQYFGPGTRLTVT.

The chain joins TRBV5-1 to TRBJ2-5; D call uncertain. The J call may not be correct, given that the DNA end is closer to TRBJ2-7. The CDR3 contains 12 residues. Germline CDR1 SGHRS, CDR2 YFSETQ. CDR3 loop: CASRSGNYEQYF. CDR3 DNA sequence: TGCGCCAGCAGGTCCGGAAACTACGAGCAGTACTTC.

The genes are TRBV6-6 and TRBJ2-7, with TRBD2 matching over 9 bases. Unmatched junction bases numbered 2, after V lost 6 bases and J lost 2 bases. The CDR3 has 13 residues. CDR1 is MNHNY, CDR2 SVGAGI, per germline (reference sequence). CDR3 bases: TGTGCCAGCAGGTTAGCGGGAGCCTACGAGCAGTACTTC. Amino acids: CASRLAGAYEQYF.

The chain recombines TRBV19 with TRBJ2-1, with 11 bases aligning to TRBD2. The CDR3 runs to 17 residues. V was clipped by 5 bases and J by 2 bases; unmatched bases: 8. Germline V lookup: CDR1 LNHDA, CDR2 SQIVND (reference sequence). The CDR3 DNA is TGTGCCAGTAGTCGGGAGACTAGCGGGGCTACCTACAATGAGCAGTTCTTC. Protein product: CASSRETSGATYNEQFF.

CDR3 nucleotide sequence: TGTGCCAGCAGTTACTCGGCGGGGGAAACTGAAGCTTTCTTT. Residues: CASSYSAGETEAFF. The chain couples TRBV6-6 to TRBJ1-1; maybe TRBD1 (5 bases). Germline CDR1 is MNHNY and CDR2 is SVGAGI (reference sequence). Deletions cut 0 bases from V and 5 bases from J, with 10 bases between. The CDR3 sequence is 14 residues long.

This chain links TRBV27 with TRBJ1-2, with a possible D match to TRBD1 (5 bases). CDR1 MNHEY and CDR2 SMNVEV come from the germline V gene (reference sequence). Trimming cost V 7 bases and J 6 bases, with 18 bases left between them. The CDR3 is 14 amino acids. CDR3 amino acids: CASTRALRQHGYTF. CDR3 DNA sequence: TGTGCCAGCACCAGGGCCCTCCGACAGCATGGCTACACCTTC.

The rearrangement joins TRBV6-5 to TRBJ2-7, with D perhaps TRBD1 (6 bases). Deletions cut 6 bases from V and 2 bases from J, with 14 bases between. This CDR3 is 14 amino acids long. Germline V gene sequence: CDR1 MNHEY, CDR2 SVGAGI. CDR3 region: CASRRGGPPYEQYF. In nucleotides, the CDR3 is TGTGCCAGCAGACGAGGGGGTCCCCCCTACGAGCAGTACTTC.

The chain uses TRBV11-2 and TRBJ2-5; TRBD2 might be the D (6 bases). There are 14 residues in the CDR3. Germline loops: CDR1 SGHAT, CDR2 FQNNGV. V dropped 5 bases and J dropped 0 bases, with 10 bases sitting between them. The CDR3 DNA reads TGTGCCAGCAGCCACCGGGGGTACCAAGAGACCCAGTACTTC. Translation: CASSHRGYQETQYF.

The chain carries TRBV5-1 and TRBJ2-2; 9 bases align to TRBD2. The CDR3 runs to 16 residues. V shed 3 bases, J shed 6 bases, and the junction held 9 bases outside the gene matches. In germline, CDR1 is SGHRS, CDR2 YFSETQ. The CDR3 DNA follows: TGCGCCAGCAGCTCCCAGTTAGCGGGAGCCGCCGGGGAGCTGTTTTTT. Protein sequence: CASSSQLAGAAGELFF.

This chain links TRBV18 with TRBJ1-2; 8 bases are a match to TRBD1. CDR3 length equals 15 residues. Germline loops: CDR1 KGHSH, CDR2 LQKENI. The ends lost 1 base at V and 4 bases at J; junction bases unmatched: 5. The DNA of the CDR3 is TGTGCCAGCTCACCACTAGGACAGGGTGGCTATGGCTACACCTTC. It translates to CASSPLGQGGYGYTF.

V usage is TRBV11-3 and J usage is TRBJ2-7; 10 positions agree with TRBD2. The CDR3 loop spans 15 amino acids. The V and J ends lost 5 bases and 2 bases, in that order; junction bases with no gene match: 6. The V gene's germline CDR1 is SGHNT and CDR2 YENEEA. The CDR3 DNA is TGTGCCAGCAGCCTCACTAGCGGGGCCCCCTACGAGCAGTACTTC. As protein: CASSLTSGAPYEQYF.

The chain has TRBV6-1 and TRBJ1-1; a possible D gene is TRBD1 (5 bases). This CDR3 has 11 amino acids. CDR1 MNHNS and CDR2 SASEGT come from the germline V gene. The V and J ends lost 10 bases and 6 bases respectively, with 12 bases between them. CDR3 coding DNA: TGTGCCACCACCCGGGGGGCTGAAGCTTTCTTT. Amino acid sequence: CATTRGAEAFF.

The chain has TRBV30 and TRBJ1-1, with D tentatively TRBD1 (6 bases). The CDR3 covers 14 residues. Germline loops: CDR1 GTSNPN, CDR2 SVGIG (reference sequence). V was cut by 5 bases and J by 4 bases, with 17 bases left in between. CDR3 loop: CAWAKQGIGTEAFF. The CDR3 nucleotides are TGTGCCTGGGCGAAACAGGGAATTGGCACTGAAGCTTTCTTT.

The chain uses TRBV11-3 and TRBJ2-7; 9 bases align to TRBD2. In germline, CDR1 is SGHNT, CDR2 YENEEA. Unmatched junction bases numbered 16, after V lost 5 bases and J lost 2 bases. This CDR3 region has 18 residues. CDR3 sequence: CASSQGGLLAGETYEQYF. The CDR3 nucleotides read TGTGCCAGCAGCCAAGGAGGTTTACTAGCGGGTGAAACCTACGAGCAGTACTTC.